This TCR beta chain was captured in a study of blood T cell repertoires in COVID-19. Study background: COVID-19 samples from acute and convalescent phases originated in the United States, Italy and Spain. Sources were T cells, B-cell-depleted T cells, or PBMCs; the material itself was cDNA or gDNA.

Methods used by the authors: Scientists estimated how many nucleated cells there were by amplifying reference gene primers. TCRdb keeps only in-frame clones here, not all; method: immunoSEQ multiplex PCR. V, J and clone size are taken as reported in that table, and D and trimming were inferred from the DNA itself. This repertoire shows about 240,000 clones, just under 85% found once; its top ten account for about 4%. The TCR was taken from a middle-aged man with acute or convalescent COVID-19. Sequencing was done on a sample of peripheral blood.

CDR3 region: CASNPGQLNTEAFF. As DNA, the CDR3 is TGTGCCAGCAACCCGGGACAACTTAACACTGAAGCTTTCTTT. This chain uses TRBV18 with TRBJ1-1; D is possibly TRBD1 (6 bases). Trimming took off 8 bases at V and 2 bases at J, with 15 bases between the two ends. CDR3 length equals 14 residues. Per the germline V gene, CDR1 is KGHSH and CDR2 is LQKENI.